Each of the 2 T cell receptor beta chains below was sequenced from the same sample in a study of T-cell memory formation after mild COVID-19. A single record per CDR3 protein comes from TCRdb applying MiXCR to the 5' RACE reads. The repertoire consists of tens of thousands of distinct CDR3 sequences, with about a quarter occurring once and the leading ten covering around 40%. The sample consisted of PBMCs or a T cell subset sorted from them (not recorded which). The source is a man in his late teens or twenties who had mild COVID-19 (a few samples of this study predate the infection). Cell type and time point are not known.

This clonotype was seen a handful of times. CDR3 amino acids: CAAGREGTGELFF. The CDR3 DNA sequence: TGTGCCGCAGGGAGGGAAGGAACCGGGGAGCTGTTTTTT. The chain recombines TRBV10-3 with TRBJ2-2; 7 bases agree with TRBD2. CDR3 length: 13 residues. V gave up 11 bases and J gave up 5 bases; unmatched junction bases: 8. Per germline, CDR1 ENHRY and CDR2 SYGVKD.

The sample holds a few counts of this clonotype. The chain links TRBV28 to TRBJ2-5; D gene uncertain. CDR1 is MDHEN and CDR2 is SYDVKM in the germline V gene. The CDR3 has 15 residues. Trimming removed 6 bases from V and 2 bases from J, with 16 bases in between. The CDR3 sequence: CASSPWREKQETQYF. The CDR3 coding sequence is TGTGCCAGCAGCCCTTGGCGCGAAAAACAAGAGACCCAGTACTTC.